This T cell receptor (beta chain) was obtained from a study of monozygotic twins with inflammatory bowel disease. General observations from the study: The existence of one strong signal or clonotype linked to IBD lacked support. Repertoire likeness was no different across concordant and discordant twins, perhaps owing to restricted power.

Details on this clonotype: As yet, its antigen is unknown.

Per germline, CDR1 GTSNPN and CDR2 SVGIG (reference sequence). The CDR3 has 18 amino acids. Whole-blood RNA isolation (total RNA) proceeded without T cell sorting. One entry per CDR3 protein, without DNA, is what TCRdb gives after re-calling the 5' RACE reads. This listing includes approximately 400,000 distinct CDR3 sequences. The chain recombines TRBV30 with TRBJ2-2; TCRdb designates TRBD1, a call that cannot be tested without DNA. The TCR originated in a human donor with ulcerative colitis or Crohn's disease, or a healthy co-twin of an affected twin (not recorded which). Sequencing used blood. The chain's CDR3 is CAWSSLLSGGENTGELFF.